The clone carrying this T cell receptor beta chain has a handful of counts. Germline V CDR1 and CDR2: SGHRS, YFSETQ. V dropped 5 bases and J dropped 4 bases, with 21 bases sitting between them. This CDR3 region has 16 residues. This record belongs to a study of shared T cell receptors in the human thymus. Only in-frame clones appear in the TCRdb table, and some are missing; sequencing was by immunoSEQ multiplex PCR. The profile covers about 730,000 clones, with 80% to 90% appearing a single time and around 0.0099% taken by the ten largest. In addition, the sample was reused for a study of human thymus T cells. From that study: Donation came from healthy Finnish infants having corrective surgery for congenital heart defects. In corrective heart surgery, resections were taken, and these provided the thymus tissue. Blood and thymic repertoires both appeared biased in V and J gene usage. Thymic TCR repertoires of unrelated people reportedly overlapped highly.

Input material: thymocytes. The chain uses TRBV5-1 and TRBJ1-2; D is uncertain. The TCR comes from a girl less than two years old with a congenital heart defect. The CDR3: CASRRFLQALPYGYTF. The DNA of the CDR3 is TGCGCCAGCAGACGCTTTTTGCAGGCCTTGCCCTATGGCTACACCTTC. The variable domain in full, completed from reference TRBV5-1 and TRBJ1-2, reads KAGVTQTPRYLIKTRGQQVTLSCSPISGHRSVSWYQQTPGQGLQFLFEYFSETQRNKGNFPGRFSGRQFSNSRSEMNVSTLELGDSALYLCASRRFLQALPYGYTFGSGTRLTVV.